This TCR beta chain was identified in a study of T-cell reconstitution after alpha-beta-depleted transplantation in children. In its sample, this clonotype was seen many times. Its antigen is as yet unknown. The authors prepared the TCRbeta library with unique molecular identifiers. TCRdb processed the PCR reads anew with MiXCR; each CDR3 protein has one entry. The data contain about 200,000 distinct CDR3 sequences, about 6% of them singletons. Regarding the study as a whole: One year post-transplant, T-cell counts and diversity were largely derived from T cells produced anew. Expanded graft clones, several hundred of them, were reportedly the source of alpha-beta T cells about two months after transplant.

This CDR3 region has 16 residues. Trimming cost V 5 bases and J 4 bases, with 19 bases left between them. Germline loops: CDR1 SGHDT, CDR2 YYEEEE. This sequence originates from a girl in the first two years of life with combined immunodeficiency, due to receive a stem cell transplant. The V call is TRBV5-6, the J call TRBJ2-1; no clear D gene. The specimen comprised PBMCs, sampled before TCRalphabeta/CD19-depleted stem cell transplant. CDR3 sequence: CASRPVTDGRYNEQFF. As DNA, the CDR3 is TGTGCCAGCAGACCCGTGACGGACGGACGGTACAATGAGCAGTTCTTC. Filled out from reference TRBV5-6 and TRBJ2-1, the complete variable domain reads DAGVTQSPTHLIKTRGQQVTLRCSPKSGHDTVSWYQQALGQGPQFIFQYYEEEERQRGNFPDRFSGHQFPNYSSELNVNALLLGDSALYLCASRPVTDGRYNEQFFGPGTRLTVL.